Below, 22 T cell receptor beta chains from the same sample are listed, as sequenced in a study of cytomegalovirus exposure and HLA in healthy donors. The PCR used 60 Vbeta and 13 Jbeta primers. Only in-frame clones appear in the TCRdb table, and some are missing; sequencing was by immunoSEQ multiplex PCR. The sample has some 150,000 clones; around nine tenths are singletons. Material: PBMCs. These receptors originate from a woman aged 25 to 39 in good health and CMV-seronegative.

This clone showed up just once. This chain joins TRBV15 and TRBJ1-2; 8 nucleotides line up with TRBD1. The ends lost 5 bases at V and 7 bases at J; junction bases unmatched: 6. Germline CDR1 is LNHNV and CDR2 is YYDKDF (reference sequence). The CDR3 is made up of 13 amino acids. For the CDR3, the DNA is TGTGCCACCAGCTGGGGACAGGTTGCTGGCTACACCTTC. It codes for CATSWGQVAGYTF.

The V call is TRBV2, the J call TRBJ2-6, with 8 positions matching TRBD1. The germline V gene encodes CDR1 SNHLY and CDR2 FYNNEI. V shed 4 bases, J shed 4 bases, and the junction held 3 bases outside the gene matches. The CDR3 contains 15 residues. CDR3 in DNA: TGTGCCAGCAGTGCGACAGGGGTCGGGGCCAACGTCCTGACTTTC. It translates to CASSATGVGANVLTF.

This chain uses TRBV18 with TRBJ2-7; perhaps TRBD2 as D (6 bases). Trimming took off 6 bases at V and 4 bases at J, with 19 bases between the two ends. In germline, CDR1 is KGHSH, CDR2 LQKENI. CDR3 size: 15 residues. CDR3 sequence: CASSPGLPTQYEQYF. The CDR3 DNA is TGTGCCAGCTCCCCGGGACTCCCAACGCAATACGAGCAGTACTTC.

J is TRBJ2-2 and V is TRBV6-6; TRBD1 agrees at 7 bases. This CDR3 spans 15 amino acids. CDR1 MNHNY and CDR2 SVGAGI come from the germline V gene (reference sequence). V lost 2 bases and J lost 6; bases outside the gene matches: 6. CDR3 amino acids: CASSYLGRGSGELFF. The CDR3 region has the DNA TGTGCCAGCAGTTACCTGGGCAGGGGGTCCGGGGAGCTGTTTTTT.

The rearrangement links TRBV15 to TRBJ1-2; 7 bases line up with TRBD1. Per germline, CDR1 LNHNV and CDR2 YYDKDF (reference sequence). This CDR3 is built from 13 residues. The V segment lost 4 bases and the J segment 6 bases; nucleotides outside the gene matches: 5. DNA for the CDR3: TGTGCCACCAGCATGACAGGGTCTGATGGCTACACCTTC. It codes for CATSMTGSDGYTF.

The CDR3 is CASTSYSLLQDTQYF. In DNA, the CDR3 is TGTGCCAGCACCTCTTATAGCCTTCTTCAAGATACGCAGTATTTT. The rearrangement joins TRBV6-1 to TRBJ2-3; D not resolved. This CDR3 comprises 15 residues. Germline CDR1 reads MNHNS; CDR2 reads SASEGT. The germline V and J ends were trimmed by 7 bases and 5 bases, with 19 bases remaining between them.

Only one count was recorded for this clone. The chain combines TRBV19 with TRBJ1-5, with 8 bases fitting TRBD1. Trimming took 3 bases from V and 7 from J; bases not matched to a gene: 5. This CDR3 comprises 14 residues. The germline gives CDR1 LNHDA, CDR2 SQIVND (reference sequence). CDR3 nucleotide sequence: TGTGCCAGTAGTATGCAGGGGGCAGGACAGCCCCAGCATTTT. This sequence encodes CASSMQGAGQPQHF. The full variable domain, its missing parts supplied by reference TRBV19 and TRBJ1-5, is DGGITQSPKYLFRKEGQNVTLSCEQNLNHDAMYWYRQDPGQGLRLIYYSQIVNDFQKGDIAEGYSVSREKKESFPLTVTSAQKNPTAFYLCASSMQGAGQPQHFGDGTRLSIL.

The chain joins TRBV9 to TRBJ2-2; 12 nucleotides match TRBD2. CDR1 SGDLS and CDR2 YYNGEE come from the germline V gene. The trim removed 5 bases at V and 1 base at J, leaving 0 bases unmatched. The CDR3 is made up of 15 amino acids. The CDR3 bases are TGTGCCAGCAGGGGACTAGCGGGGAACACCGGGGAGCTGTTTTTT. It translates to CASRGLAGNTGELFF.

This clone was seen more than once but under ten times. V usage is TRBV29-1 and J usage is TRBJ2-7; TRBD1 is a possible D gene (5 bases). This CDR3 comprises 12 residues. Germline V CDR1 and CDR2: SQVTM, ANQGSEA. V was shortened by 2 bases and J by 4 bases, with 9 bases between the two germline ends. The CDR3 DNA reads as TGCAGCGTTGAAAGGGGCGGATACGAGCAGTACTTC. It translates to CSVERGGYEQYF.

V is TRBV7-8 and J is TRBJ2-5; D might be TRBD2 (5 bases). V was clipped by 5 bases and J by 5 bases, with 24 bases between them. The germline V gene has CDR1 SGHVS and CDR2 FQNEAQ. The CDR3 spans 17 residues. The CDR3 nucleotides are TGTGCCAGCAGCCCTACCTTGCTTAGCGACCTGGGGGAGACCCAGTACTTC. Its translation: CASSPTLLSDLGETQYF. Full variable domain (rest looked up from reference TRBV7-8 and TRBJ2-5): GAGVSQSPRYKVAKRGQDVALRCDPISGHVSLFWYQQALGQGPEFLTYFQNEAQLDKSGLPSDRFFAERPEGSVSTLKIQRTQQEDSAVYLCASSPTLLSDLGETQYFGPGTRLLVL.

In its sample, this clone was seen once. The chain combines TRBV7-2 with TRBJ2-7; a possible D gene is TRBD1 (6 bases). The V end was cut by 2 bases, the J end by 3 bases, with 23 bases between. This CDR3 has 18 residues. Germline CDR1 and CDR2: SGHTA and FQGNSA. In DNA, the CDR3 is TGTGCCAGCAGCTTATTTAGTGGGGCGGGCAGGGACATCTACGAGCAGTACTTC. Translation gives CASSLFSGAGRDIYEQYF.

The chain is built from TRBV2 and TRBJ2-1, with 10 nucleotides matching TRBD2. Germline CDR1 reads SNHLY; CDR2 reads FYNNEI. The CDR3 is 17 residues long. Unmatched junction bases numbered 19, after V lost 7 bases and J lost 10 bases. CDR3 nucleotide sequence: TGTGCCAGCACCCCTCGGAGCGGGAGGGCCCGGCAGGGCGAGCAGTTCTTC. This sequence encodes CASTPRSGRARQGEQFF.

The rearrangement links TRBV15 to TRBJ1-2; 11 bases are shared with TRBD1. CDR1 is LNHNV and CDR2 is YYDKDF in the germline V gene (reference sequence). The CDR3 spans 14 residues. The V segment lost 8 bases and the J segment 4 bases; nucleotides outside the gene matches: 6. As DNA, the CDR3 is TGTGCCACCGTGCGGGACAGGGGGGCCTATGGCTACACCTTC. Translated: CATVRDRGAYGYTF.

The rearrangement links TRBV6-5 to TRBJ1-2; TRBD1 agrees at 7 bases. The CDR3 is 15 residues long. Germline V lookup: CDR1 MNHEY, CDR2 SVGAGI. With 2 bases clipped from V and 2 bases from J, the junction kept 5 bases outside the gene matches. CDR3 DNA sequence: TGTGCCAGCAGTTACAAAGTGACAGGGAACTATGGCTACACCTTC. This codes for CASSYKVTGNYGYTF.

The chain has TRBV7-2 and TRBJ2-7, with TRBD1 matching over 11 bases. The CDR3 consists of 19 residues. In germline, CDR1 is SGHTA, CDR2 FQGNSA. Trimming at V came to 4 bases and at J to 2 bases, leaving 16 bases not matched to a gene. The DNA for the CDR3 is TGTGCCAGCAGCTCACCCAGTGGGGTTGGGGGACAGGGGGCCTACGAGCAGTACTTC. This sequence encodes CASSSPSGVGGQGAYEQYF.

The CDR3 bases are TGCGCCAGCAGTGAGGGGAGGGCGCGTGAGACCCAGTACTTC. Translation: CASSEGRARETQYF. The chain combines TRBV10-1 with TRBJ2-5; 7 bases line up with TRBD2. The CDR3 loop spans 14 amino acids. V shed 2 bases and J 5 bases; nucleotides not matched to a gene: 5. Per the germline V gene, CDR1 is WNHNN and CDR2 is SYGVQD (reference sequence).

The count of this clone is one. This sequence joins TRBV16 and TRBJ2-2, with 7 bases aligning to TRBD1. Germline V gene lookup returns CDR1 KGHSY and CDR2 FQNENV. V was pared by 3 bases and J by 4 bases, with 5 bases of the junction left unmatched. This CDR3 has 15 amino acids. The CDR3 sequence is CASSQTGMGTGELFF. CDR3 bases: TGTGCCAGCAGCCAGACAGGGATGGGCACCGGGGAGCTGTTTTTT.

This chain uses TRBV4-3 with TRBJ2-2, with 9 bases identical to TRBD2. This CDR3 region has 18 residues. Germline CDR1 and CDR2: LGHNA and YSLEER. Unmatched junction bases numbered 6, after V lost 1 base and J lost 0 bases. CDR3 in amino acids: CASSQGRLAGTNTGELFF. For the CDR3, the DNA is TGCGCCAGCAGCCAAGGTCGGCTAGCGGGGACGAACACCGGGGAGCTGTTTTTT.

This chain joins TRBV29-1 and TRBJ2-5; tentative D call: TRBD1 (5 bases). Matching the DNA end better, TRBJ2-7 makes the J call doubtful. In germline, CDR1 is SQVTM, CDR2 ANQGSEA. The CDR3 spans 15 residues. Here the CDR3 DNA reads TGCAGCGTTGAGGTTCTAGGGGCCAGGAGATACGAGCAGTACTTC. Translating it yields CSVEVLGARRYEQYF.

The rearrangement uses TRBV6-6 and TRBJ2-7; 7 nucleotides agree with TRBD2. V lost 5 bases, J lost 6 bases, and 10 bases stayed unmatched. The CDR3 is made up of 14 amino acids. Germline V gene data show CDR1 as MNHNY and CDR2 as SVGAGI (reference sequence). The CDR3 DNA sequence: TGTGCCAGCAGTCCGACTGGACGCGGGGGCGAGCAGTACTTC. Residues: CASSPTGRGGEQYF.

This rearrangement joins TRBV6-5 to TRBJ1-4, with 8 bases matching TRBD1. The V segment lost 9 bases and the J segment 3 bases; nucleotides outside the gene matches: 3. The CDR3 totals 13 residues. The V gene's germline CDR1 is MNHEY and CDR2 SVGAGI. CDR3 DNA: TGTGCCAGTTCGGACAGGGCTAATGAAAAACTGTTTTTT. It translates to CASSDRANEKLFF.

The chain has TRBV7-9 and TRBJ2-1; maybe TRBD2 (6 bases). The germline V gene encodes CDR1 SEHNR and CDR2 FQNEAQ (reference sequence). The CDR3 spans 14 residues. With 6 bases removed from V and 8 bases from J, the gap between germline ends came to 17 bases. This CDR3 reads CASSLGTLQDEQFF. The DNA for the CDR3 is TGTGCCAGCAGTCTCGGGACTCTCCAGGATGAGCAGTTCTTC.